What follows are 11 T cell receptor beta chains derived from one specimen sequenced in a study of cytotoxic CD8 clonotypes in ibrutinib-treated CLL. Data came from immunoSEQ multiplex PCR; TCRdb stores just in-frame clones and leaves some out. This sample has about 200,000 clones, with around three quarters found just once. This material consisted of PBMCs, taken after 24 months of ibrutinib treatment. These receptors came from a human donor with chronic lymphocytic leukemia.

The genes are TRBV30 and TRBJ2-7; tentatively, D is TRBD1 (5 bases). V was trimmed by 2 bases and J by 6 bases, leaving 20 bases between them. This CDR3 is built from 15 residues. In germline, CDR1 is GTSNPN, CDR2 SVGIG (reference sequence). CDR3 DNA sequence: TGTGCCTGGAGTCGTAGGGGTGCGTGGATACGCGAGCAGTACTTC. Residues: CAWSRRGAWIREQYF.

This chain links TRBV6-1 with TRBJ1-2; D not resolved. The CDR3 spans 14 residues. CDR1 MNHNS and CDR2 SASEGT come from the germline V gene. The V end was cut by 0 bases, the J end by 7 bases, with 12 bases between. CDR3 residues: CASSEAQDLGGYTF. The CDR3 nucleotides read TGTGCCAGCAGTGAAGCGCAGGATCTAGGTGGCTACACCTTC.

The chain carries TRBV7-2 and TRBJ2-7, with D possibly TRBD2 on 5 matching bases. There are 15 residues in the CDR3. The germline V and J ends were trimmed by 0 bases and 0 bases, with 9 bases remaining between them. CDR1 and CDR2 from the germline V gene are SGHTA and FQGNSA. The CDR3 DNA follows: TGTGCCAGCAGCTTAGCGCGGGTTTCCTCCTACGAGCAGTACTTC. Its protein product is CASSLARVSSYEQYF.

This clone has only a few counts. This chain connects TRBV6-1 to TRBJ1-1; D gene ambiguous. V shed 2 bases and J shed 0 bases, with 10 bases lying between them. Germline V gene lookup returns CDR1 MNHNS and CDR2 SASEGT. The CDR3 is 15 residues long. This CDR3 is CASSERVRMNTEAFF. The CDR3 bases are TGTGCCAGCAGTGAAAGGGTCAGGATGAACACTGAAGCTTTCTTT.

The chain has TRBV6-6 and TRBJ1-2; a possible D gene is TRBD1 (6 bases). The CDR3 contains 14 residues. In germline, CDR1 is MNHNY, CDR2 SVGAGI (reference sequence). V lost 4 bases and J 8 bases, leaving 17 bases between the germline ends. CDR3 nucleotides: TGTGCCAGCAGTTTCGGCAGGGGAGTGGAAGGCTACACCTTC. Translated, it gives CASSFGRGVEGYTF.

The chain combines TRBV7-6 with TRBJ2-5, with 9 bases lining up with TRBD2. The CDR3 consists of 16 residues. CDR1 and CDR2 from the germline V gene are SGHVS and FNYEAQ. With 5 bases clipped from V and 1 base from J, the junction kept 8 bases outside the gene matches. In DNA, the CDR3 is TGTGCCAGCAGCCGAAGGACTAGCGCTATCCAAGAGACCCAGTACTTC. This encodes CASSRRTSAIQETQYF.

The CDR3 protein is CASSYWGGEAFF. DNA for the CDR3: TGTGCCAGCAGTTACTGGGGGGGTGAAGCTTTCTTT. This rearrangement joins TRBV6-5 to TRBJ1-1, with D possibly matching TRBD1 (5 bases). There are 12 residues in the CDR3. Germline V gene sequence: CDR1 MNHEY, CDR2 SVGAGI. The ends were cut back, 1 base at V and 7 bases at J, with 7 bases in the middle.

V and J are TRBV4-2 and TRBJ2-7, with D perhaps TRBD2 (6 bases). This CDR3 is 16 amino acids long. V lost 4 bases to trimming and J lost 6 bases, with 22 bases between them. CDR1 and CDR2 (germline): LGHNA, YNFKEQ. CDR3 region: CASSPEIHASASEQYF. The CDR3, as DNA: TGTGCCAGCAGCCCCGAAATCCACGCTAGCGCAAGCGAGCAGTACTTC.

CDR3 residues: CSVETGSRANTGELFF. CDR3 in DNA: TGCAGCGTTGAGACAGGGTCTAGGGCGAACACCGGGGAGCTGTTTTTT. This chain links TRBV29-1 with TRBJ2-2; TRBD1 matches 7 bases. Germline V CDR1 and CDR2: SQVTM, ANQGSEA. J lost 0 bases, V lost 3 bases, and 7 bases had no gene match. The CDR3 covers 16 residues.

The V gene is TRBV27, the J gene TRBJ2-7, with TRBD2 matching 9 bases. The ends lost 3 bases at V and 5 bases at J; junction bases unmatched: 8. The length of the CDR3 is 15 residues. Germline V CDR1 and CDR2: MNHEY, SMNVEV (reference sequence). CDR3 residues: CASSFLAGVPDEQYF. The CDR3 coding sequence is TGTGCCAGCAGTTTCTTAGCGGGAGTCCCGGACGAGCAGTACTTC.

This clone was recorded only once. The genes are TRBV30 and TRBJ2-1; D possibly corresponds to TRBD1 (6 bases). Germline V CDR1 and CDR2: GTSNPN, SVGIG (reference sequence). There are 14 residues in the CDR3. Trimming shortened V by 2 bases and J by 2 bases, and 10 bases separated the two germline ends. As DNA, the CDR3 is TGTGCCTGGAGTCCGGGACAAACCTACAATGAGCAGTTCTTC. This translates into CAWSPGQTYNEQFF.